These 13 T cell receptor beta chains were sequenced from one sample in a study of blood T cell repertoires in COVID-19. Method: immunoSEQ multiplex PCR; TCRdb's copy keeps in-frame clones and lacks some. The data show under 200,000 clones, approximately 79% seen once. Material: peripheral blood. Receptor source: a woman aged 55-69 years with COVID-19, enrolled during active disease.

This chain joins TRBV5-6 and TRBJ2-7, with D tentatively TRBD1 (6 bases). This CDR3 contains 14 residues. Per germline, CDR1 SGHDT and CDR2 YYEEEE. The ends were cut back, 3 bases at V and 5 bases at J, with 15 bases in the middle. CDR3 sequence: CASSSAGGRDEQYF. In nucleotides, the CDR3 is TGTGCCAGCAGCTCAGCTGGGGGCAGGGACGAGCAGTACTTC.

The chain carries TRBV28 and TRBJ2-2, with 10 bases matching TRBD1. V lost 5 bases, J lost 0 bases, and 6 bases stayed unmatched. Germline V gene lookup returns CDR1 MDHEN and CDR2 SYDVKM. The CDR3 loop spans 17 amino acids. The CDR3 sequence: CASSIPGTGANTGELFF. The CDR3 region has the DNA TGTGCCAGCAGTATCCCGGGGACAGGGGCGAACACCGGGGAGCTGTTTTTT.

The chain couples TRBV11-1 to TRBJ2-2, with 7 bases lining up with TRBD2. The CDR3 runs 16 residues. CDR1 is SGHAT, CDR2 FQDESV, per germline (reference sequence). Trimming cost V 5 bases and J 13 bases; bases outside gene matches: 19. The CDR3 is CASSTRPTSPRVGLFF. The CDR3 DNA sequence: TGTGCCAGCAGCACAAGGCCGACTAGCCCTCGGGTTGGGCTGTTTTTT. Looking up the rest from reference TRBV11-1 and TRBJ2-2 gives the full variable domain: EAEVAQSPRYKITEKSQAVAFWCDPISGHATLYWYRQILGQGPELLVQFQDESVVDDSQLPKDRFSAERLKGVDSTLKIQPAELGDSAMYLCASSTRPTSPRVGLFFGEGSRLTVL.

Points on this clone: One base away lies a much larger clone, so this may be a sequencing read error. This chain links TRBV11-3 with TRBJ1-1; no reliable D call. The germline V gene has CDR1 SGHNT and CDR2 YENEEA. This CDR3 is built from 13 residues. V was trimmed by 2 bases and J by 1 base, leaving 5 bases between them. The CDR3 sequence is CASSLYRNTEAFF. As DNA, the CDR3 is TGTGCCAGCAGCTTATACAGGAACACTGAAGCTTTCTTT.

This clone was seen a few times. The chain couples TRBV29-1 to TRBJ2-1; D may be TRBD1 (6 bases). The germline V gene encodes CDR1 SQVTM and CDR2 ANQGSEA. There are 12 residues in the CDR3. V shed 6 bases and J shed 6 bases, with 12 bases lying between them. The CDR3 DNA sequence: TGCAGCGTAAGGGGGACAAGCAATGAGCAGTTCTTC. It specifies CSVRGTSNEQFF.

The rearrangement joins TRBV28 to TRBJ1-3; D is unclear. Germline CDR1 and CDR2: MDHEN and SYDVKM. Deletions cut 5 bases from V and 3 bases from J, with 8 bases between. CDR3 length equals 13 residues. The CDR3 DNA follows: TGTGCCAGCAGTCCCCCAGTTGGAAACACCATATATTTT. This encodes CASSPPVGNTIYF.

A word on this clone: This specimen includes other DNA sequences encoding the same CDR3. This chain uses TRBV18 with TRBJ2-2; 9 nucleotides agree with TRBD2. The CDR3 has 16 residues. V shed 3 bases and J 2 bases; nucleotides not matched to a gene: 4. CDR1 and CDR2 (germline): KGHSH, LQKENI. DNA for the CDR3: TGTGCCAGCTCACCTAGCGGGGGAGCTAACACCGGGGAGCTGTTTTTT. It yields the protein CASSPSGGANTGELFF.

This clone was counted a few times. The chain carries TRBV6-4 and TRBJ2-2, with 10 bases identical to TRBD2. CDR3 length: 15 amino acids. J lost 1 base, V lost 4 bases, and 0 bases had no gene match. Germline lookup yields CDR1 MRHNA and CDR2 SNTAGT. In DNA, the CDR3 is TGTGCCAGCAGTGGGACTAGCGGGAACACCGGGGAGCTGTTTTTT. It yields the protein CASSGTSGNTGELFF.

The chain uses TRBV25-1 and TRBJ2-3; 7 bases line up with TRBD1. The trim removed 3 bases at V and 4 bases at J, leaving 13 bases unmatched. Germline-derived CDR1 and CDR2 are MGHDK and SYGVNS. The CDR3 totals 17 residues. The DNA of the CDR3 is TGTGCCAGCAGTGACGACAGGGACCTATTTTTGGCAGATACGCAGTATTTT. It specifies CASSDDRDLFLADTQYF.

J is TRBJ1-2 and V is TRBV27, with D possibly matching TRBD1 (5 bases). V was clipped by 2 bases and J by 2 bases, with 6 bases between them. The CDR3 length is 13 residues. Germline V CDR1 and CDR2: MNHEY, SMNVEV (reference sequence). This CDR3 reads CASSLAGNYGYTF. In DNA form, the CDR3 reads TGTGCCAGCAGTTTAGCAGGGAACTATGGCTACACCTTC.

This chain links TRBV29-1 with TRBJ2-2; 9 bases map to TRBD2. The CDR3 is 14 residues long. V dropped 4 bases and J dropped 4; count of bases not matched to a gene: 4. From germline, CDR1 is SQVTM and CDR2 ANQGSEA. CDR3 residues: CSVVAGGITGELFF. The CDR3 DNA sequence: TGCAGCGTTGTGGCGGGAGGGATCACCGGGGAGCTGTTTTTT.

The rearrangement uses TRBV5-4 and TRBJ1-2; TRBD1 matches at 7 bases. This CDR3 spans 18 amino acids. J gave up 4 bases and V 2 bases, and 17 bases lay outside the gene matches. Germline V gene lookup returns CDR1 SGHNT and CDR2 YYREEE (reference sequence). CDR3 residues: CASSLGGRTTISPYGYTF. The CDR3 DNA reads TGTGCCAGCAGCTTAGGGGGCAGAACAACGATTTCTCCCTATGGCTACACCTTC.

This chain joins TRBV24-1 and TRBJ2-3; 10 nucleotides agree with TRBD2. V lost 3 bases and J lost 3; bases outside the gene matches: 8. CDR3 length: 17 residues. Germline V lookup: CDR1 KGHDR, CDR2 SFDVKD. CDR3 amino acids: CATSDPPLAGVTDTQYF. The DNA for the CDR3 is TGTGCCACCAGTGATCCACCCCTAGCGGGGGTAACAGATACGCAGTATTTT.